This T cell receptor beta chain was sequenced during a study of blood T cell repertoires in COVID-19 (dated by TCRdb to the early 2020s). Context from the whole study: Samples from collaborators originated in the United States, Italy and Spain and spanned both the acute and convalescent phases of COVID-19. The repertoires were made available in a free public database intended to serve as a resource for research on the immune response to SARS-CoV-2. Where available, HLA class I and class II types were obtained from metadata supplied by the sample provider rather than from assay-based typing. Deeply sampled blood TCRbeta repertoires from subjects exposed to, actively infected with, or recovered from COVID-19 were included in the dataset. The material from the prospective study consisted of cDNA or gDNA derived from T cells, B-cell-depleted T cells, or PBMCs. Samples came from the ongoing ImmuneRACE study (first 160 participants) plus 1,254 subjects from 6 global collaborators. Sample metadata almost always included a de-identified subject ID, COVID-19 status, age in years and sex.

Overall study results and their limits: Clinical and demographic metadata were provided uncurated, with the amount varying by source and participant.

Whole blood was collected in K2EDTA tubes by collaborating institutions according to the institutions' own protocols. Collaborator samples were shipped for TCRbeta analysis as frozen whole blood, isolated PBMCs, or DNA extracted from either sample type. TCRbeta CDR3 regions were amplified from genomic DNA using the immunoSEQ Assay, a bias-controlled multiplex PCR. Per the original workflow: The number of nucleated cells in each sample was estimated from the amplification of reference gene primers within the assay. To quantify the absolute abundance of each unique TCRbeta CDR3 rearrangement, sequence reads were collapsed and filtered. For each sample, productive Simpson clonality was calculated as the square root of Simpson's diversity index across productive rearrangements. TCRdb mirrors the immuneACCESS table, restricted to in-frame sequences. Some clones are absent from its copies; in checked studies, under half trace to an unresolved V gene, and the reason for the others is unknown. V, J and clone size derive from that table, while D and trimming were established from the DNA sequence. The sample yields about 230,000 clones; approximately 81% were counted once. The top ten clonotypes cover around 0.98% of the sample.

This clone was seen just once. The antigen it binds to is not known. Per-nucleotide qualities are absent, and no much larger clonotype sits a single base away. Spanning cysteine to phenylalanine, the CDR3 consists of 15 amino acids. The DNA shown is the 45-base CDR3, in frame from base 1. The trim is 6 bases for V and 5 bases for J, with a gap of 14 bases between the germline ends. In the germline V gene, CDR1 corresponds to MDHEN and CDR2 to SYDVKM. Material for sequencing was peripheral blood. The sequence links TRBV28 to TRBJ1-6; the best D guess is TRBD1, with 6 bases matching. The clonotype comes from a man between 40 and 49 years old with acute or convalescent COVID-19. This receptor has the CDR3 CASSSGQIDNSPLHF. The sequenced DNA is TGTGCCAGCAGCTCTGGACAGATCGATAATTCACCCCTCCACTTT.